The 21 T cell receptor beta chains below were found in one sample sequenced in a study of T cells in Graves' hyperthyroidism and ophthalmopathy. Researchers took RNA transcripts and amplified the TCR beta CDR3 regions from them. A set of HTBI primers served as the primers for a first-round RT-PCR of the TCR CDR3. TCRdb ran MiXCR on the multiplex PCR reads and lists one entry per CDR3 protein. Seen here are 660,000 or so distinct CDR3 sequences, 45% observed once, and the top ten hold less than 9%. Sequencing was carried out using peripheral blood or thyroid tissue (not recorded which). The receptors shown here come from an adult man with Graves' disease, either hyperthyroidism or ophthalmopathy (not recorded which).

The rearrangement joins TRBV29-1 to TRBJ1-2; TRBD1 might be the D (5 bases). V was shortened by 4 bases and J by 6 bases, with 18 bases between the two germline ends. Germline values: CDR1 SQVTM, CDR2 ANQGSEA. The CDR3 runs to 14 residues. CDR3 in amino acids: CSVAGFGSGDGYTF. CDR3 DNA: TGCAGCGTTGCAGGGTTTGGAAGCGGCGATGGCTACACCTTC.

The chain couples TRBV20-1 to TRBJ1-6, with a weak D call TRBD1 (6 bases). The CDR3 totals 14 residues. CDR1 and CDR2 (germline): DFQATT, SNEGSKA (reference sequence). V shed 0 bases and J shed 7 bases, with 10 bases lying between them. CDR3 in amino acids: CSARERTENSPLHF. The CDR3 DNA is TGCAGTGCTAGAGAACGGACAGAGAATTCACCCCTCCACTTT.

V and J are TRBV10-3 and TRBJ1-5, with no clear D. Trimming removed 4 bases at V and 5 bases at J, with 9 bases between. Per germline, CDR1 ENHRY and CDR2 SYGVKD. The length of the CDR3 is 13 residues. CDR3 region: CAISGDIYQPQHF. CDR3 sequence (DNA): TGTGCCATCAGTGGTGACATTTATCAGCCCCAGCATTTT.

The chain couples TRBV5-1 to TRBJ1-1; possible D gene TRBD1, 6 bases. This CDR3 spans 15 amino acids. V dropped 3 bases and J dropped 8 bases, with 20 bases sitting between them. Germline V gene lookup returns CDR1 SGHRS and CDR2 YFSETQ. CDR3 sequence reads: CASSSNPTGFGEAFF. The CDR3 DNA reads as TGCGCCAGCAGCTCTAACCCGACAGGCTTCGGGGAAGCTTTCTTT.

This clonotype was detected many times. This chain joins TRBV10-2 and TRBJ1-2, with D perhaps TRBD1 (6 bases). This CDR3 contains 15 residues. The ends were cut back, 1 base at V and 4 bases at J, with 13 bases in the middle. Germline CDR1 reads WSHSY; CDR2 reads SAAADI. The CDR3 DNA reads TGCGCCAGCAGTGAGTGGGGGCCGCAAGGCTATGGCTACACCTTC. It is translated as CASSEWGPQGYGYTF.

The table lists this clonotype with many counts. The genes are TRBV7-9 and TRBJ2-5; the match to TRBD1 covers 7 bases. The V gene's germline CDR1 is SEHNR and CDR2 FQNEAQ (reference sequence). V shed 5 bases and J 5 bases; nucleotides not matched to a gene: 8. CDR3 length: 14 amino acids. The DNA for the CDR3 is TGTGCCAGCAGCCCTAGAGGGGGCCGGGAGACCCAGTACTTC. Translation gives CASSPRGGRETQYF.

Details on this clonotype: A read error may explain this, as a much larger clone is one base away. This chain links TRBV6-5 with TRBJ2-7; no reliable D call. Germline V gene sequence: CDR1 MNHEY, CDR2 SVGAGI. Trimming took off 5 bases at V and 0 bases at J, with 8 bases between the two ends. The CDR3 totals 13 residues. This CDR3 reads CASSGYSSYEQYF. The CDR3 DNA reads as TGTGCCAGCAGTGGGTACAGCTCCTACGAGCAGTACTTC.

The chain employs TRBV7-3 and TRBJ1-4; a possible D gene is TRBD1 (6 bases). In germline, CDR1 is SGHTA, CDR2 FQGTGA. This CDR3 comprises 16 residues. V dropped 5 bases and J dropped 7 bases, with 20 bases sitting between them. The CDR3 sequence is CASSAETGWRTEKLFF. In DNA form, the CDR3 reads TGTGCCAGCAGCGCCGAGACAGGTTGGCGGACTGAAAAACTGTTTTTT.

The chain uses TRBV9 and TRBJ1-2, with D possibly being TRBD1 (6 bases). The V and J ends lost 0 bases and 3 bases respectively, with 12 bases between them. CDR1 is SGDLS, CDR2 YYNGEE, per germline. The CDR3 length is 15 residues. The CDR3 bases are TGTGCCAGCAGCGTAGACGAGTCAGGGGACTATGGCTACACCTTC. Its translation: CASSVDESGDYGYTF.

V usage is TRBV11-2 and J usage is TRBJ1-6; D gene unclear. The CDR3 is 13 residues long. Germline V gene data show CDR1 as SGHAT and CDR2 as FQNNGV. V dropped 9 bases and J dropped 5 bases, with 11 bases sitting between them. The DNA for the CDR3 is TGTGCCAGTGCTCGGGGAAATAATTCACCCCTCCACTTT. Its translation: CASARGNNSPLHF.

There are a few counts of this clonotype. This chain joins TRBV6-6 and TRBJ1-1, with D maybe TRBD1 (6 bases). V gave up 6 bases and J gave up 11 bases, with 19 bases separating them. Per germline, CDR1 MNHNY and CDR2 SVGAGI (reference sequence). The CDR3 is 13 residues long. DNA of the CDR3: TGTGCCAGCAGCAAAACAGGGAGGCTTGACGCTTTCTTT. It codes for CASSKTGRLDAFF.

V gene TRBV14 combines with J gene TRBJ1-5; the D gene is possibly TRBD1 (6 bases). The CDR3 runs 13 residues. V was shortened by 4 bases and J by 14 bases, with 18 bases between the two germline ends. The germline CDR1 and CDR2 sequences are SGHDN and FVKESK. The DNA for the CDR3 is TGTGCCAGCAGCCGGAGGGGGAACATTGGGGAGCATTTT. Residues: CASSRRGNIGEHF.

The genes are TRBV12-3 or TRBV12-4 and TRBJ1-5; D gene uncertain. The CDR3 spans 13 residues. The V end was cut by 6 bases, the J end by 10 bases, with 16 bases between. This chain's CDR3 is CASSPQPELPQHF. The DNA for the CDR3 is TGTGCCAGCAGCCCACAACCGGAGTTACCCCAGCATTTT.

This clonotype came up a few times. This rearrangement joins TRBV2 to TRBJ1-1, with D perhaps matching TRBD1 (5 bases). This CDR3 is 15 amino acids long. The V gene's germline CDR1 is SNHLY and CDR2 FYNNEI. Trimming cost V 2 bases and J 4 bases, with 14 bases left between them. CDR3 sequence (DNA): TGTGCCAGCAGTGAATTACCAGGGACCGGCACTGAAGCTTTCTTT. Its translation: CASSELPGTGTEAFF.

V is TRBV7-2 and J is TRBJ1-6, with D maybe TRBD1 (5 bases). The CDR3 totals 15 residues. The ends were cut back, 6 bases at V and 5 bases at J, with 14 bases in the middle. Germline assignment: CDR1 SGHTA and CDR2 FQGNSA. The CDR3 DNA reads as TGTGCCAGCAGTTCATCCGGGGGGAATAATTCACCCCTCCACTTT. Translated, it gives CASSSSGGNNSPLHF.

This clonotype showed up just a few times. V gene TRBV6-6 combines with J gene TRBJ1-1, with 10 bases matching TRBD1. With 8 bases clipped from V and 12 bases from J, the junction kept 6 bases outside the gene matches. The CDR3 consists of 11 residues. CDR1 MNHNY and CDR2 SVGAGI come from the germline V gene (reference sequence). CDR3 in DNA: TGTGCCAGCGATAGGACAGGGGGAACTTTCTTT. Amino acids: CASDRTGGTFF.

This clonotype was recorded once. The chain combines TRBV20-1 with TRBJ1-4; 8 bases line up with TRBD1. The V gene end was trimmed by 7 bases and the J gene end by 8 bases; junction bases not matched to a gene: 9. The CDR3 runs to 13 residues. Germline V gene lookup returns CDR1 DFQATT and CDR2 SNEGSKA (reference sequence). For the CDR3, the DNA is TGCAGTGTAGATCAGGGGGCCTCGGAAAAACTGTTTTTT. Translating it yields CSVDQGASEKLFF.

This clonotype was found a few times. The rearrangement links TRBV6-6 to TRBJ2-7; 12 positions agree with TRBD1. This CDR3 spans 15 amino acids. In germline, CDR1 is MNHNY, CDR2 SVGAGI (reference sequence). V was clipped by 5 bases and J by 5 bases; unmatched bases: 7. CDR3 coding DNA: TGTGCCAGCAGTCACACCGGGACAGGGGGCCACGAGCAGTACTTC. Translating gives CASSHTGTGGHEQYF.

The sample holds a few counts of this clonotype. The CDR3 reads CASIGTVNTEAFF. CDR3 sequence (DNA): TGTGCCAGCATTGGGACAGTTAACACTGAAGCTTTCTTT. The rearrangement links TRBV6-1 to TRBJ1-1; TRBD1 matches at 7 bases. J was trimmed by 2 bases and V by 7 bases; bases with no gene match: 4. The CDR3 is made up of 13 amino acids. CDR1 and CDR2 (germline): MNHNS, SASEGT.

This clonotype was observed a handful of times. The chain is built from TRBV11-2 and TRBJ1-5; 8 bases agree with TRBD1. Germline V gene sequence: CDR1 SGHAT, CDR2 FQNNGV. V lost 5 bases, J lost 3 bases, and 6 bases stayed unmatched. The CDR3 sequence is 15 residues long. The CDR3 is CASSQSDRDNQPQHF. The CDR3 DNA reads TGTGCCAGCAGCCAATCGGACAGGGACAATCAGCCCCAGCATTTT.

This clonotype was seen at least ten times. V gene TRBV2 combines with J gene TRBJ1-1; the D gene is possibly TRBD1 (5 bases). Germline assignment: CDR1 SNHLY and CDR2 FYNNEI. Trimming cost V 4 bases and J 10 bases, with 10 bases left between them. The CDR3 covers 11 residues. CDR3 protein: CASSVGAIAFF. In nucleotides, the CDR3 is TGTGCCAGCAGTGTTGGGGCCATAGCTTTCTTT. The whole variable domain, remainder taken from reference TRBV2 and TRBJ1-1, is EPEVTQTPSHQVTQMGQEVILRCVPISNHLYFYWYRQILGQKVEFLVSFYNNEISEKSEIFDDQFSVERPDGSNFTLKIRSTKLEDSAMYFCASSVGAIAFFGQGTRLTVV.